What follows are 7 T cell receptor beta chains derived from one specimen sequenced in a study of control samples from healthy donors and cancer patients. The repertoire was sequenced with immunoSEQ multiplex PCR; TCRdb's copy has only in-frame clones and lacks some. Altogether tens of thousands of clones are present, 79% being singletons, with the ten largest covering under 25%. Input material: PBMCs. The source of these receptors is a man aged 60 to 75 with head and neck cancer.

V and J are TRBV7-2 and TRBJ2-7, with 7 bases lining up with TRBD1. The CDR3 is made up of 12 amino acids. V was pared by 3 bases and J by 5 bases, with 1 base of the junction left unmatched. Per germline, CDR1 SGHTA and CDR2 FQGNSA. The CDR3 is CASSLGTDEQYF. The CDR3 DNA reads TGTGCCAGCAGCTTGGGGACAGACGAGCAGTACTTC. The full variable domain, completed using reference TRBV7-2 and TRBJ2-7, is GAGVSQSPSNKVTEKGKDVELRCDPISGHTALYWYRQSLGQGLEFLIYFQGNSAPDKSGLPSDRFSAERTGGSVSTLTIQRTQQEDSAVYLCASSLGTDEQYFGPGTRLTVT.

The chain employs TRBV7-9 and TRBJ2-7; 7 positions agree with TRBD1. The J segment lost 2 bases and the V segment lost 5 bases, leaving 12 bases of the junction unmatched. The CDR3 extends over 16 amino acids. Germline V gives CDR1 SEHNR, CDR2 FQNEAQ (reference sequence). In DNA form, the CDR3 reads TGTGCCAGCAGCAGTTACAGGGGCCGATCAACCTACGAGCAGTACTTC. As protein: CASSSYRGRSTYEQYF. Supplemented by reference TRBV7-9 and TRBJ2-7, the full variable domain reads DTGVSQNPRHKITKRGQNVTFRCDPISEHNRLYWYRQTLGQGPEFLTYFQNEAQLEKSRLLSDRFSAERPKGSFSTLEIQRTEQGDSAMYLCASSSYRGRSTYEQYFGPGTRLTVT.

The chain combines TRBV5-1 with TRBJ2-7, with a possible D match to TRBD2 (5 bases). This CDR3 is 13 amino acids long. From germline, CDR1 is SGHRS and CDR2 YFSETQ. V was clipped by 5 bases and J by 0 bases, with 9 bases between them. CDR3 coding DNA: TGCGCCAGCAGAGCCGGGGACTCCTACGAGCAGTACTTC. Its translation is CASRAGDSYEQYF. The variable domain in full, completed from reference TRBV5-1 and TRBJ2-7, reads KAGVTQTPRYLIKTRGQQVTLSCSPISGHRSVSWYQQTPGQGLQFLFEYFSETQRNKGNFPGRFSGRQFSNSRSEMNVSTLELGDSALYLCASRAGDSYEQYFGPGTRLTVT.

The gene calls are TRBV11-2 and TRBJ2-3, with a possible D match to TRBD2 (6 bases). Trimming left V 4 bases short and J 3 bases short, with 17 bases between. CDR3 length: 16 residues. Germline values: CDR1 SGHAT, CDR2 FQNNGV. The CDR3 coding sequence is TGTGCCAGCAGCTCCCCGACTAGGAGGAGGACAGATACGCAGTATTTT. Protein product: CASSSPTRRRTDTQYF.

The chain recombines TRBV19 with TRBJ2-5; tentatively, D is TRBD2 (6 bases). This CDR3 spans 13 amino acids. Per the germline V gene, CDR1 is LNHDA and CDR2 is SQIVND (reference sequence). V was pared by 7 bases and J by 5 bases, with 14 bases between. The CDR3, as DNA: TGTGCCAGTACCAACCGGGGGATGGAGACCCAGTACTTC. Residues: CASTNRGMETQYF.

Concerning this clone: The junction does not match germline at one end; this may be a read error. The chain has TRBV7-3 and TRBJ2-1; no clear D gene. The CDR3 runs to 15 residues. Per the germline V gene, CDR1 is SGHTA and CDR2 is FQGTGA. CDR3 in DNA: TGTGCCAGCAGCCCTTCGGACGCAACCTACCATGAGCAGTTCTTC. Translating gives CASSPSDATYHEQFF.

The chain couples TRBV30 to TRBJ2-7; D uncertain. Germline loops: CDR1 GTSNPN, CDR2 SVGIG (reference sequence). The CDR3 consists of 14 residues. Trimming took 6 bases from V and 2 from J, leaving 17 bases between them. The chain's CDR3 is CACNGKTRTYEQYF. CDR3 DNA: TGTGCCTGTAATGGGAAAACTCGGACCTACGAGCAGTACTTC.